The rows below give T cell receptor beta chains drawn from one sample of a study of radiotherapy plus CTLA-4 blockade in lung cancer. Assay: immunoSEQ multiplex PCR; the TCRdb copy retains only in-frame clones and omits some. There are some 73,000 clones in the sample; over 70% occur only once, and 22% lies in the top ten. Sequenced here: peripheral blood, sampled from a patient treated with radiotherapy plus ipilimumab. Receptors originate from a human donor with non-small cell lung cancer whose response to radiotherapy plus ipilimumab could not be evaluated. Some clones in this sample may be carry-over from other donors' samples. Each CDR3 is given with its conserved first and last residue. The D gene is left open where the match is weak. Expanded clones are given a class, and other clones once, few, many or no size at all.

v_call	clone_size	d_call	j_call	cdr3_aa	cdr3_nt
TRBV2	-	TRBD1	TRBJ1-1	CASNNLRQGADTEAFF	TGTGCCAGCAATAACCTTCGGCAGGGGGCGGACACTGAAGCTTTCTTT
TRBV5-5	-	-	TRBJ2-1	CASSPILSSGFF	TGTGCCAGCAGCCCCATTCTATCCTCGGGGTTCTTC
TRBV28	-	-	TRBJ1-6	CASSFGDMVWDSPLHF	TGTGCCAGCAGTTTCGGGGACATGGTTTGGGATTCACCCCTCCACTTT
TRBV19	-	TRBD1	TRBJ1-5	CASSYTGETSPQHF	TGTGCCAGTAGCTACACAGGGGAAACGAGCCCCCAGCATTTT
TRBV28	-	-	TRBJ2-7	CASSLSEEPPGF	TGTGCCAGCAGTTTATCTGAGGAGCCCCCCGGGTTC
TRBV28	-	-	TRBJ2-3	CASSPPGGKSDTQYF	TGTGCCAGCAGTCCCCCTGGGGGGAAATCAGATACGCAGTATTTT
TRBV20-1	-	TRBD1	TRBJ2-7	CSAMTGDEQYF	TGCAGTGCTATGACAGGGGACGAGCAGTACTTC
TRBV7-2	few	TRBD2	TRBJ2-5	CASGQERGATQYF	TGTGCCAGCGGACAAGAGCGGGGTGCGACCCAGTACTTC
TRBV6-5	-	TRBD1	TRBJ1-2	CASSPYPGQDGYTF	TGTGCCAGCAGTCCATATCCCGGACAGGACGGCTACACCTTC
TRBV5-6	-	-	TRBJ2-6	CASRAARANVLTF	TGTGCCAGCAGGGCGGCCAGGGCCAACGTCCTGACTTTC
TRBV7-7	-	TRBD1	TRBJ1-5	CASSLTGQPQHF	TGTGCTAGCAGCTTGACAGGGCAGCCCCAGCATTTT
TRBV7-8	-	-	TRBJ1-6	CASSFGSSPLHF	TGTGCCAGCAGCTTCGGGAGTTCACCCCTCCACTTT
TRBV18	-	-	TRBJ1-4	CASSPEGRGEKLFF	TGTGCCAGCTCACCAGAGGGCAGAGGAGAAAAACTGTTTTTT
TRBV7-2	-	TRBD1	TRBJ1-4	CASSLAGQGYEKLFF	TGTGCCAGCAGCTTAGCGGGACAGGGGTATGAAAAACTGTTTTTT
TRBV7-9	few	-	TRBJ1-1	CASSQSGPYSMNTEAFF	TGTGCCAGCAGCCAAAGCGGGCCCTACTCTATGAACACTGAAGCTTTCTTT
TRBV6-5	-	-	TRBJ1-5	CASSPRGARPQPQHF	TGTGCCAGCAGTCCTCGGGGGGCGCGACCTCAGCCCCAGCATTTT
TRBV6-6	-	-	TRBJ2-5	CASSYSEQGAGTQYF	TGTGCCAGCAGTTACTCTGAGCAGGGCGCCGGGACCCAGTACTTC
TRBV28	-	TRBD1	TRBJ1-6	CASSLSQPGQSSSPLHF	TGTGCCAGCAGTTTATCCCAACCGGGACAGTCGAGTTCACCCCTCCACTTT
TRBV7-9	-	-	TRBJ2-1	CASSFRVLRGWNEQFF	TGTGCCAGCAGCTTTCGGGTCTTAAGAGGATGGAATGAGCAGTTCTTC
TRBV28	few	-	TRBJ2-5	CASSTGTANLQETQYF	TGTGCCAGCAGTACAGGGACCGCAAACTTACAAGAGACCCAGTACTTC
TRBV27	-	-	TRBJ2-7	CASSFGAGYEQYF	TGTGCCAGCAGTTTCGGGGCGGGGTACGAGCAGTACTTC
TRBV9	-	-	TRBJ2-3	CASSVESPGTDTQYF	TGTGCCAGCAGCGTGGAGTCCCCAGGCACAGATACGCAGTATTTT
TRBV6-1	few	TRBD1	TRBJ2-7	CASSEGQPRMEQYF	TGTGCCAGCAGTGAGGGACAGCCAAGGATGGAGCAGTACTTC
TRBV2	-	-	TRBJ1-2	CASSEETEPGYTF	TGTGCCAGCAGTGAGGAGACAGAGCCTGGCTACACCTTC
TRBV7-2	-	-	TRBJ2-1	CASSSQSYNEQFF	TGTGCCAGCAGCTCGCAGTCTTACAATGAGCAGTTCTTC
TRBV13	-	TRBD1	TRBJ1-2	CASSLGRGSYGYTF	TGTGCCAGCAGCTTAGGCAGGGGGAGCTATGGCTACACCTTC
TRBV6-5	-	-	TRBJ1-2	CASIRPSRGAYGYTF	TGTGCCAGCATCAGACCTTCCAGGGGCGCCTATGGCTACACCTTC
TRBV7-2	-	TRBD2	TRBJ2-5	CASSLALSSGGETQYF	TGTGCCAGCAGCCTCGCGCTTTCCTCGGGGGGGGAGACCCAGTACTTC
TRBV18	few	-	TRBJ2-7	CASSLGLTTGREQYF	TGTGCCAGCTCACTAGGCTTAACTACAGGACGCGAGCAGTACTTC
TRBV5-1	-	TRBD1	TRBJ2-7	CASSLAGGGLYEQYF	TGCGCCAGCAGCCTGGCAGGGGGCGGTCTGTACGAGCAGTACTTC
TRBV28	-	TRBD1	TRBJ2-7	CASSPRGTGAREQYF	TGTGCCAGCAGTCCACGGGGGACAGGGGCCCGCGAGCAGTACTTC
TRBV5-1	-	TRBD1	TRBJ1-1	CASSLGQGAGPAFF	TGCGCCAGCAGCCTTGGACAGGGCGCCGGGCCGGCTTTCTTT
TRBV6-5	-	-	TRBJ1-3	CASSETAGNTIYF	TGTGCCAGCAGTGAAACAGCTGGAAACACCATATATTTT
TRBV4-1	-	TRBD2	TRBJ2-3	CASSQKGLAGSGTDTQYF	TGCGCCAGCAGCCAAAAGGGACTAGCGGGGTCTGGCACAGATACGCAGTATTTT
TRBV5-6	-	-	TRBJ1-5	CASSLAGQLVNQPQHF	TGTGCCAGCAGCTTGGCCGGACAGCTGGTTAATCAGCCCCAGCATTTT
TRBV2	-	TRBD1	TRBJ2-1	CASSGGQVSSYNEQFF	TGTGCCAGCAGTGGAGGACAGGTGAGCTCCTACAATGAGCAGTTCTTC
TRBV7-2	few	-	TRBJ1-1	CASSLASGLDTEAFF	TGTGCCAGCAGCTTGGCGTCAGGGCTGGACACTGAAGCTTTCTTT
TRBV29-1	-	TRBD1	TRBJ2-7	CSGGTGREQYF	TGCAGCGGAGGGACAGGTAGAGAGCAGTACTTC
TRBV28	-	TRBD1	TRBJ2-3	CASSLEGASTDTQYF	TGTGCCAGCAGTTTAGAGGGGGCCAGCACAGATACGCAGTATTTT
TRBV2	-	TRBD1	TRBJ1-1	CASSRRTGGNTEAFF	TGTGCCAGCAGTCGTCGTACAGGGGGTAACACTGAAGCTTTCTTT
TRBV7-2	-	TRBD2	TRBJ2-1	CASSLTSGGARYNEQFF	TGTGCCAGCAGCTTAACTAGCGGGGGGGCCAGGTACAATGAGCAGTTCTTC
TRBV19	-	-	TRBJ1-5	CASSIMTDNQPQHF	TGTGCCAGTAGTATAATGACAGACAATCAGCCCCAGCATTTT
TRBV28	once	-	TRBJ2-7	CASSLRGSEQYF	TGTGCCAGCAGTTTACGGGGTTCCGAGCAGTACTTC
TRBV15	-	-	TRBJ1-5	CATSRGLTGRDRPQHF	TGTGCCACCAGCAGAGGCCTAACAGGTAGGGATCGGCCCCAGCATTTT